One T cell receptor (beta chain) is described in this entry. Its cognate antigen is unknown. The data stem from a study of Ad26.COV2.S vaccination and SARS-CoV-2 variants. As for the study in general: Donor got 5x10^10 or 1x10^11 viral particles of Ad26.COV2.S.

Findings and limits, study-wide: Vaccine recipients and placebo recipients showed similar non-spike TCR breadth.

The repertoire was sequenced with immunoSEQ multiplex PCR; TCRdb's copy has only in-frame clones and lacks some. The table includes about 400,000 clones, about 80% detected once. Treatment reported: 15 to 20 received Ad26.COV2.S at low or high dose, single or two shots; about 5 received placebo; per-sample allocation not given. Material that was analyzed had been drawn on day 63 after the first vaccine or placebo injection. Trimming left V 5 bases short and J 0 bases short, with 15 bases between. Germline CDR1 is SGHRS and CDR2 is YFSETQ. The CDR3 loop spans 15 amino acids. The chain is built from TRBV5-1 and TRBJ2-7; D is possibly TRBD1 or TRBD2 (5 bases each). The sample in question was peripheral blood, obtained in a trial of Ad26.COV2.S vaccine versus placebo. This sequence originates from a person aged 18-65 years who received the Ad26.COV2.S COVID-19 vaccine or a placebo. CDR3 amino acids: CASRKDSTSSYEQYF. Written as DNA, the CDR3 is TGCGCCAGCAGGAAAGACAGTACTAGCTCCTACGAGCAGTACTTC.